The 26 T cell receptor beta chains in this list originate from one sample, sequenced in a study of T cell changes during pregnancy in multiple sclerosis. The protocol was immunoSEQ multiplex PCR, while the TCRdb copy is restricted to in-frame clones and leaves out a portion. This sample yields under 85,000 clones, of which 90% to 95% are seen a single time; approximately 0.2% belongs to the top ten. Sample: CD4+ T cells from peripheral blood mononuclear cells, taken before pregnancy. The origin of the receptors is a female donor with multiple sclerosis, enrolled in a pregnancy study.

This rearrangement joins TRBV28 to TRBJ1-2, with a tentative D call TRBD1 (6 bases). The CDR3 runs 16 residues. Deletions cut 6 bases from V and 1 base from J, with 18 bases between. Germline V gene data show CDR1 as MDHEN and CDR2 as SYDVKM. The CDR3 protein is CASSSLGGASNYGYTF. Here the CDR3 DNA reads TGTGCCAGCAGCTCTCTGGGGGGGGCGAGTAACTATGGCTACACCTTC.

The chain carries TRBV11-1 and TRBJ1-5; D gene uncertain. This CDR3 has 15 amino acids. The ends were cut back, 1 base at V and 2 bases at J, with 9 bases in the middle. Germline V gene data show CDR1 as SGHAT and CDR2 as FQDESV (reference sequence). CDR3 amino acids: CASSLDQSGNQPQHF. The CDR3 DNA reads TGTGCCAGCAGCTTAGATCAATCGGGCAATCAGCCCCAGCATTTT.

The chain employs TRBV11-2 and TRBJ2-3; D possibly corresponds to TRBD2 (7 bases). This CDR3 comprises 13 residues. V was clipped by 5 bases and J by 2 bases, with 8 bases between them. CDR1 SGHAT and CDR2 FQNNGV come from the germline V gene. The CDR3 protein is CASSRGATDTQYF. The CDR3 DNA is TGTGCCAGCAGCCGGGGGGCCACAGATACGCAGTATTTT.

In this sample, this clone turned up once. J is TRBJ2-5 and V is TRBV2, with 11 bases that match TRBD1. CDR3 length: 15 amino acids. Losses at the gene ends were 6 bases for V and 1 base for J; bases not matched to a gene: 4. In germline, CDR1 is SNHLY, CDR2 FYNNEI. The chain's CDR3 is CASRGDRGAQETQYF. The CDR3 coding sequence is TGTGCCAGCAGAGGGGACAGGGGGGCCCAAGAGACCCAGTACTTC.

The rearrangement links TRBV7-9 to TRBJ2-2, with TRBD1 matching 11 bases. The CDR3 consists of 15 residues. V trimming: 8 bases; J trimming: 6 bases; junction bases outside the gene matches: 8. CDR1 is SEHNR and CDR2 is FQNEAQ in the germline V gene (reference sequence). The CDR3 here is CASGARTGGPGELFF. CDR3 nucleotides: TGTGCCAGCGGGGCCAGGACAGGGGGCCCCGGGGAGCTGTTTTTT.

The V call is TRBV27, the J call TRBJ2-7; 9 nucleotides line up with TRBD2. The junction had 10 bases not matched to a gene; V was cut back by 6 bases and J by 4 bases. The CDR3 extends over 15 amino acids. Looked up from germline, CDR1 is MNHEY and CDR2 is SMNVEV (reference sequence). CDR3 in amino acids: CASRGLGLAFYEQYF. As DNA, the CDR3 is TGTGCCAGCAGAGGCCTCGGACTAGCGTTTTACGAGCAGTACTTC.

The chain recombines TRBV27 with TRBJ2-5, with TRBD1 matching 8 bases. Germline V gene lookup returns CDR1 MNHEY and CDR2 SMNVEV (reference sequence). This CDR3 has 15 amino acids. V trimming: 2 bases; J trimming: 5 bases; junction bases outside the gene matches: 7. CDR3: CASSLGRGRAETQYF. DNA of the CDR3: TGTGCCAGCAGTTTAGGCAGGGGGCGGGCGGAGACCCAGTACTTC.

V gene TRBV21-1 combines with J gene TRBJ2-7; the DNA was not used to check the table's D call, TRBD1. TRBV21-1 is annotated as a pseudogene. The CDR3 runs 15 residues. DNA for the CDR3: TGTGCCAGCAGCTCCGGGACAGGGTCCCACTACGAGCAGTACTTC. Residues: CASSSGTGSHYEQYF.

The V and J genes are TRBV9 and TRBJ1-4; a possible D gene is TRBD1 (6 bases). The germline gives CDR1 SGDLS, CDR2 YYNGEE. Between the trimmed V and J ends, which lost 0 bases and 7 bases, there was a span of 13 bases. The CDR3 covers 15 residues. Here the CDR3 reads CASSVVPGRGEKLFF. The CDR3 nucleotides read TGTGCCAGCAGCGTAGTCCCCGGCAGGGGTGAAAAACTGTTTTTT. Filled out from reference TRBV9 and TRBJ1-4, the complete variable domain reads DSGVTQTPKHLITATGQRVTLRCSPRSGDLSVYWYQQSLDQGLQFLIQYYNGEERAKGNILERFSAQQFPDLHSELNLSSLELGDSALYFCASSVVPGRGEKLFFGSGTQLSVL.

In its sample, this clone was seen once. The chain joins TRBV7-6 to TRBJ2-2, with 9 bases aligning to TRBD1. V lost 5 bases to trimming and J lost 4 bases; unmatched junction nucleotides: 2. This CDR3 contains 14 residues. The germline gives CDR1 SGHVS, CDR2 FNYEAQ. The CDR3 DNA reads TGTGCCAGCAGCCCGACAGGGGGCACCGGGGAGCTGTTTTTT. Its translation: CASSPTGGTGELFF.

This clone was seen once. The V and J genes are TRBV25-1 and TRBJ1-3, with 9 bases aligning to TRBD1. The CDR3 loop spans 14 amino acids. V lost 6 bases to trimming and J lost 4 bases; unmatched junction nucleotides: 4. Germline V lookup: CDR1 MGHDK, CDR2 SYGVNS. CDR3 nucleotides: TGTGCCAGCAGGGAGACAGGGGGAGGAAACACCATATATTTT. It yields the protein CASRETGGGNTIYF.

This chain uses TRBV30 with TRBJ2-4, with D possibly matching TRBD2 (5 bases). The CDR3 totals 21 residues. Germline values: CDR1 GTSNPN, CDR2 SVGIG (reference sequence). V was clipped by 2 bases and J by 1 base, with 30 bases between them. The CDR3 reads CAWSSQRRLASSLRAKNIQYF. The DNA of the CDR3 is TGTGCCTGGAGTTCACAAAGACGGCTAGCTTCATCCCTGAGGGCCAAAAACATTCAGTACTTC.

The chain is built from TRBV7-3 and TRBJ2-2; a possible D gene is TRBD1 (6 bases). The germline V gene encodes CDR1 SGHTA and CDR2 FQGTGA. V gave up 5 bases and J gave up 5 bases, with 9 bases separating them. The CDR3 runs 13 residues. The CDR3 bases are TGTGCCAGCAGCCCGCAGGGGACCGGGGAGCTGTTTTTT. Protein product: CASSPQGTGELFF.

The J gene is TRBJ1-4, the V gene TRBV10-3; 10 nucleotides line up with TRBD1. The germline V gene encodes CDR1 ENHRY and CDR2 SYGVKD. This CDR3 spans 15 amino acids. V was clipped by 6 bases and J by 6 bases; unmatched bases: 7. The CDR3 sequence: CAIRETGGRDEKLFF. CDR3 DNA: TGTGCCATCAGGGAGACAGGGGGCAGGGATGAAAAACTGTTTTTT.

V usage is TRBV7-2 and J usage is TRBJ1-1, with a possible D match to TRBD1 (6 bases). The V gene lost 1 base and the J gene lost 0 bases, with 15 bases spanning the gap. The CDR3 has 17 amino acids. Germline loops: CDR1 SGHTA, CDR2 FQGNSA. In DNA, the CDR3 is TGTGCCAGCAGCTTAGTCCCCGGACAGCTAATGAACACTGAAGCTTTCTTT. It translates to CASSLVPGQLMNTEAFF.

The chain is built from TRBV27 and TRBJ2-5, with D possibly being TRBD1 (5 bases). Trimming pared 6 bases from V and 6 bases from J, leaving 17 bases between. The CDR3 is 14 amino acids. Germline loops: CDR1 MNHEY, CDR2 SMNVEV (reference sequence). In nucleotides, the CDR3 is TGTGCCAGCAGCCCTGGGCAGGGTGGGCAGACCCAGTACTTC. Translated: CASSPGQGGQTQYF.

The gene calls are TRBV6-5 and TRBJ1-1; 9 bases match TRBD1. V was clipped by 4 bases and J by 3 bases; unmatched bases: 6. This CDR3 has 15 amino acids. Germline CDR1 reads MNHEY; CDR2 reads SVGAGI. The CDR3 protein is CASSWTGEVYTEAFF. The CDR3, as DNA: TGTGCCAGCAGTTGGACAGGGGAAGTTTACACTGAAGCTTTCTTT.

This clone came up once. CDR3 sequence (DNA): TGTGCCAGCAGCGTAGATCCGGGGAACACCGGGGAGCTGTTTTTT. This gives the protein CASSVDPGNTGELFF. The chain carries TRBV9 and TRBJ2-2; no firm D call. Trimming pared 0 bases from V and 1 base from J, leaving 7 bases between. Germline V CDR1 and CDR2: SGDLS, YYNGEE. The CDR3 totals 15 residues.

This chain connects TRBV27 to TRBJ2-7; 9 bases line up with TRBD1. The CDR3 totals 14 residues. After removal of 5 bases from V and 1 base from J, the junction contained 3 bases not matched to a gene. CDR1 and CDR2 from the germline V gene are MNHEY and SMNVEV (reference sequence). The CDR3 DNA sequence: TGTGCCAGCAGTCGACAGGGGGAGTCCTACGAGCAGTACTTC. Protein product: CASSRQGESYEQYF.

CDR3 sequence (DNA): TGTGCCAGCTCACCACCTCGAGTGTCAGATACGCAGTATTTT. Translating gives CASSPPRVSDTQYF. The chain is built from TRBV18 and TRBJ2-3; no definite D call. V was shortened by 0 bases and J by 4 bases, with 8 bases between the two germline ends. The CDR3 runs 14 residues. CDR1 is KGHSH and CDR2 is LQKENI in the germline V gene.

The CDR3 sequence is CASSGLRGGSTEAFF. Here the CDR3 DNA reads TGTGCCAGCAGCGGATTGAGGGGGGGAAGCACTGAAGCTTTCTTT. The chain has TRBV2 and TRBJ1-1, with TRBD1 as a possible D gene (6 bases). CDR3 length: 15 amino acids. V was cut by 6 bases and J by 4 bases, with 18 bases left in between. Germline loops: CDR1 SNHLY, CDR2 FYNNEI.

This chain connects TRBV11-2 to TRBJ2-7; 8 bases fit TRBD2. Looked up from germline, CDR1 is SGHAT and CDR2 is FQNNGV. J gave up 3 bases and V 1 base, and 2 bases lay outside the gene matches. This CDR3 spans 14 amino acids. CDR3 loop: CASSLAGGLYEQYF. CDR3 nucleotides: TGTGCCAGCAGCTTAGCGGGGGGGCTCTACGAGCAGTACTTC. The entire variable domain, with the rest obtained from reference TRBV11-2 and TRBJ2-7, is as follows: EAGVAQSPRYKIIEKRQSVAFWCNPISGHATLYWYQQILGQGPKLLIQFQNNGVVDDSQLPKDRFSAERLKGVDSTLKIQPAKLEDSAVYLCASSLAGGLYEQYFGPGTRLTVT.

Only a few counts were recorded for this clone. The rearrangement joins TRBV10-3 to TRBJ1-4; 9 nucleotides align to TRBD1. The CDR3 is 15 amino acids. After removal of 4 bases from V and 2 bases from J, the junction contained 2 bases not matched to a gene. In germline, CDR1 is ENHRY, CDR2 SYGVKD. The CDR3 loop reads CAISVDRGTNEKLFF. DNA of the CDR3: TGTGCCATCAGTGTAGACAGGGGGACTAATGAAAAACTGTTTTTT.

The rearrangement joins TRBV4-1 to TRBJ2-1; 13 positions match TRBD2. CDR1 and CDR2 (germline): MGHRA, YSYEKL. There are 16 residues in the CDR3. The junction had 6 bases not matched to a gene; V was cut back by 0 bases and J by 10 bases. CDR3 in DNA: TGCGCCAGCAGCCAAGATCTAGGACTAGCGGGAGAAGAGCAGTTCTTC. As protein: CASSQDLGLAGEEQFF.

The CDR3 sequence: CASSPFSGGVYNEQFF. In nucleotides, the CDR3 is TGTGCCAGCAGCCCCTTTAGCGGGGGGGTATACAATGAGCAGTTCTTC. The J gene is TRBJ2-1, the V gene TRBV14; TRBD2 aligns across 11 bases. With 4 bases clipped from V and 4 bases from J, the junction kept 6 bases outside the gene matches. This CDR3 comprises 16 residues. The germline V gene has CDR1 SGHDN and CDR2 FVKESK.

This clone has just one count. The V and J genes are TRBV28 and TRBJ1-3; TRBD1 aligns across 8 bases. V was pared by 2 bases and J by 8 bases, with 5 bases of the junction left unmatched. CDR1 MDHEN and CDR2 SYDVKM come from the germline V gene. This CDR3 has 14 residues. The CDR3 DNA reads as TGTGCCAGCAGTTTAGCAGGGGGCAAGGACACCATATATTTT. As protein: CASSLAGGKDTIYF.